The 8 T cell receptor beta chains below were found in one sample sequenced in a study of CDR3 diversity in severe acne (dated by TCRdb to the late 2010s). The protocol used for the library was PCR. Sequencing used an Illumina HiSeq 2000. TCRdb reprocessed the public reads (quality trimming at Q25 with fastp, clone calling with MiXCR) and kept in-frame beta chains. Under each unique CDR3 protein, matching rows form one entry showing the most common genes and DNA. The table for this sample lists roughly 81,000 distinct CDR3 sequences; roughly 52% of them were counted only once. Roughly 9.1% of the sample is taken by the ten largest. Sequenced: blood. These receptors were collected from a male donor in good health, serving as a control.

CDR3 nucleotide sequence: TGTGCCAGCAGGCCTGGGACTAGCGGAACCTACGAGCAGTACTTC. As protein: CASRPGTSGTYEQYF. V is TRBV6-5 and J is TRBJ2-7; the match to TRBD2 covers 11 bases. The CDR3 spans 15 residues. V lost 6 bases, J lost 2 bases, and 6 bases stayed unmatched. Germline V gene sequence: CDR1 MNHEY, CDR2 SVGAGI.

This clonotype was counted ten times or more. V and J are TRBV2 and TRBJ2-7; TRBD1 agrees at 7 bases. V lost 8 bases and J lost 4; bases outside the gene matches: 5. This CDR3 is 12 amino acids long. Germline CDR1 SNHLY, CDR2 FYNNEI. CDR3 amino acids: CASRLQGYEQYF. The CDR3 nucleotides are TGTGCCAGCCGTCTACAGGGGTACGAGCAGTACTTC.

This clonotype has at least ten counts. The chain uses TRBV19 and TRBJ1-1, with TRBD1 as a possible D gene (5 bases). Trimming took off 8 bases at V and 1 base at J, with 14 bases between the two ends. The CDR3 has 14 amino acids. Germline CDR1 and CDR2: LNHDA and SQIVND (reference sequence). The CDR3 here is CASRAGHWNTEAFF. DNA of the CDR3: TGTGCCAGTCGGGCCGGACACTGGAACACTGAAGCTTTCTTT.

The J gene is TRBJ1-5, the V gene TRBV15, with 8 nucleotides matching TRBD1. V dropped 3 bases and J dropped 7; count of bases not matched to a gene: 5. Germline values: CDR1 LNHNV, CDR2 YYDKDF (reference sequence). The CDR3 consists of 14 residues. CDR3 amino acids: CATSRKQGEQPQHF. CDR3 coding DNA: TGTGCCACCAGCAGGAAACAGGGGGAACAGCCCCAGCATTTT.

The J gene is TRBJ1-2, the V gene TRBV10-2; 9 positions agree with TRBD1. From germline, CDR1 is WSHSY and CDR2 SAAADI. The CDR3 covers 13 residues. J lost 7 bases, V lost 6 bases, and 6 bases had no gene match. The CDR3: CASRNTGGSGYTF. The CDR3 DNA reads as TGCGCCAGCAGAAACACAGGGGGCTCTGGCTACACCTTC.

This clonotype was observed many times. The CDR3 reads CSSQGTYTEAFF. DNA of the CDR3: TGCAGCTCCCAGGGTACGTACACTGAAGCTTTCTTT. This sequence joins TRBV29-1 and TRBJ1-1; D is possibly TRBD1 (5 bases). The V end lost 8 bases, the J end lost 3 bases, and 13 bases lay between the germline ends. The CDR3 has 12 amino acids. Germline V gene sequence: CDR1 SQVTM, CDR2 ANQGSEA.

A single count supports this clonotype. The chain links TRBV2 to TRBJ2-7; D is ambiguous. V was shortened by 7 bases and J by 2 bases, with 15 bases between the two germline ends. CDR3 length: 14 residues. From germline, CDR1 is SNHLY and CDR2 FYNNEI. CDR3 sequence (DNA): TGTGCCAGCACCTACCGTGAGCTAGCCTACGAGCAGTACTTC. Translated, it gives CASTYRELAYEQYF.

The CDR3 coding sequence is TGCAGTGCTAGTGGAGCGGGAGCGCAGTACTTC. Its translation is CSASGAGAQYF. The chain is built from TRBV20-1 and TRBJ2-7; 8 bases map to TRBD2. After removal of 3 bases from V and 9 bases from J, the junction contained 4 bases not matched to a gene. Looked up from germline, CDR1 is DFQATT and CDR2 is SNEGSKA (reference sequence). The CDR3 contains 11 residues.